Listed here are 10 T cell receptor beta chains from one sample, sequenced in a study of blood T cell repertoires in COVID-19. Repertoires were generated with immunoSEQ multiplex PCR, while TCRdb's copy carries only in-frame clones and drops some. This sample has 150,000 to 200,000 clones, with about four fifths found just once. Sequenced input: peripheral blood. The receptor source for this set is a woman of 80 years or more with COVID-19, enrolled during active disease.

The V and J genes are TRBV7-6 and TRBJ2-1; D is uncertain. Germline assignment: CDR1 SGHVS and CDR2 FNYEAQ. This CDR3 comprises 15 residues. Trimming left V 1 base short and J 2 bases short, with 9 bases between. CDR3 amino acids: CASSLGPLTYNEQFF. The CDR3 nucleotides are TGTGCCAGCAGCTTAGGTCCCCTTACCTACAATGAGCAGTTCTTC.

The V call is TRBV6-2 or TRBV6-3, the J call TRBJ2-7; 9 bases align to TRBD1. There are 14 residues in the CDR3. CDR1 is MNHEY, CDR2 SVGEGT, per germline. With V trimmed by 5 bases and J by 5 bases, 7 bases remained unmatched. The CDR3 region has the DNA TGTGCCAGCAGTAGTTCGTACAGGGGGCACGAGCAGTACTTC. This translates into CASSSSYRGHEQYF.

J is TRBJ1-1 and V is TRBV15; 7 bases map to TRBD1. The germline CDR1 and CDR2 sequences are LNHNV and YYDKDF (reference sequence). This CDR3 contains 16 residues. Germline trimming cut 1 base from V and 3 bases from J; bases unmatched to any gene: 8. The CDR3 region has the DNA TGTGCCACCAGCAGAGCCAGGGGACAGCATGACACTGAAGCTTTCTTT. Residues: CATSRARGQHDTEAFF. The full variable domain, with the rest looked up from reference TRBV15 and TRBJ1-1, is DAMVIQNPRYQVTQFGKPVTLSCSQTLNHNVMYWYQQKSSQAPKLLFHYYDKDFNNEADTPDNFQSRRPNTSFCFLDIRSPGLGDTAMYLCATSRARGQHDTEAFFGQGTRLTVV.

The chain has TRBV12-3 or TRBV12-4 and TRBJ2-5; weak D call: TRBD2 (5 bases). Between the trimmed V and J ends, which lost 5 bases and 7 bases, there was a span of 11 bases. The CDR3 spans 12 residues. Here the CDR3 DNA reads TGTGCCAGCAGTCCCGAACGGGGGACCCAGTACTTC. Translated, it gives CASSPERGTQYF.

This clone was detected a few times. V usage is TRBV6-2 or TRBV6-3 and J usage is TRBJ1-5, with TRBD1 matching over 7 bases. Germline trimming cut 6 bases from V and 0 bases from J; bases unmatched to any gene: 5. CDR1 and CDR2 from the germline V gene are MNHEY and SVGEGT. The CDR3 has 15 residues. The CDR3 region has the DNA TGTGCCAGCAGCCGACAGGGCCTTAGCAATCAGCCCCAGCATTTT. It yields the protein CASSRQGLSNQPQHF.

This chain links TRBV6-6 with TRBJ2-1, with TRBD1 matching over 7 bases. Germline V gives CDR1 MNHNY, CDR2 SVGAGI (reference sequence). The CDR3 sequence is 14 residues long. V was clipped by 6 bases and J by 5 bases; unmatched bases: 7. The CDR3 is CASSSHDRDNEQFF. CDR3 in DNA: TGTGCCAGCAGCTCCCACGACAGGGACAATGAGCAGTTCTTC.

V is TRBV5-1 and J is TRBJ2-3, with 7 nucleotides matching TRBD1. This CDR3 spans 14 amino acids. Trimming at V came to 5 bases and at J to 5 bases, leaving 8 bases not matched to a gene. CDR1 is SGHRS and CDR2 is YFSETQ in the germline V gene. The CDR3 region has the DNA TGCGCCAGCAGTCTCTCGGCAGGGGGAGATACGCAGTATTTT. This gives the protein CASSLSAGGDTQYF.

The J gene is TRBJ2-7, the V gene TRBV3-1 (or the pseudogene TRBV3-2), with TRBD1 matching 7 bases. Looked up from germline, CDR1 is LGHDT and CDR2 is YNNKEL (reference sequence). The CDR3 runs to 18 residues. Trimming at V came to 0 bases and at J to 1 base, leaving 12 bases not matched to a gene. This CDR3 is CASSQDQFGTVFSYEQYF. CDR3 nucleotides: TGTGCCAGCAGCCAAGATCAGTTCGGGACAGTATTTTCCTACGAGCAGTACTTC.

The chain recombines TRBV2 with TRBJ2-3; 7 bases match TRBD1. This CDR3 contains 14 residues. The germline V gene has CDR1 SNHLY and CDR2 FYNNEI. The junction had 7 bases not matched to a gene; V was cut back by 4 bases and J by 6 bases. In DNA, the CDR3 is TGTGCCAGCAGTGGAACAGGGGTCGGGGATACGCAGTATTTT. This gives the protein CASSGTGVGDTQYF.

The chain carries TRBV12-5 and TRBJ2-3, with TRBD1 as a possible D gene (6 bases). The V and J ends lost 4 bases and 2 bases respectively, with 22 bases between them. CDR3 length: 18 residues. Germline CDR1 and CDR2: LGHNT and FRNRAP. For the CDR3, the DNA is TGTGCTAGTGGTTCAATCACATCCGGACAGAGGATCACAGATACGCAGTATTTT. This translates into CASGSITSGQRITDTQYF.